The clone carrying this T cell receptor (beta chain) turned up a few times. RNA transcripts gave rise to amplified TCR beta CDR3 regions. A set of HTBI primers served as the primers for a first-round RT-PCR of the TCR CDR3. TCRdb reprocessed the multiplex PCR reads with MiXCR, giving one entry per CDR3 protein. The sample carries roughly 500,000 distinct CDR3 sequences, around a fifth recorded once. V lost 5 bases to trimming and J lost 3 bases; unmatched junction nucleotides: 7. Germline values: CDR1 MRHNA, CDR2 SNTAGT. The CDR3 contains 15 residues. The data were obtained in a study of T cells in Graves' hyperthyroidism and ophthalmopathy.

The source of this sequence is a woman aged 70-85 years with Graves' ophthalmopathy. The chain joins TRBV6-4 to TRBJ2-3; TRBD1 matches 8 bases. Sequences were obtained from blood. The CDR3 protein is CASSSRTGRTDTQYF. The CDR3 coding sequence is TGTGCCAGCAGTAGCCGGACAGGGCGTACAGATACGCAGTATTTT.